The T cell receptor beta chain described here comes from a study of T-cell reconstitution after alpha-beta-depleted transplantation in children. This clonotype has a count of ten or more. The TCRbeta library incorporated unique molecular identifiers. TCRdb called the PCR reads again in MiXCR, with one record for every CDR3 protein. The sample yields around 600,000 distinct CDR3 sequences, 10% to 13% seen once. The input for sequencing was PBMCs from the stem cell graft donor, taken from the stem cell graft. This sequence was found in a human donor who donated a stem cell graft to a child with acute myeloid leukemia.

The CDR3 sequence is CASSSGGQGNIQYF. CDR3 in DNA: TGCGCCAGCAGCTCCGGAGGACAGGGAAACATTCAGTACTTC. V usage is TRBV5-1 and J usage is TRBJ2-4; 8 nucleotides align to TRBD1. CDR3 length: 14 residues. The trim removed 3 bases at V and 6 bases at J, leaving 5 bases unmatched. Germline CDR1 reads SGHRS; CDR2 reads YFSETQ.